These 20 T cell receptor beta chains share one sample of origin, sequenced in a study of cytomegalovirus exposure and HLA in healthy donors. 13 Jbeta primers and 60 Vbeta primers were used for the PCR. TCRdb's table, derived via immunoSEQ multiplex PCR, lists solely in-frame clones and lacks some. The sample records under 200,000 clones, around 82% being singletons. The specimen was PBMCs. The receptor source for this set is a middle-aged man in good health and CMV-seronegative.

The rearrangement links TRBV4-1 to TRBJ2-1, with 7 bases lining up with TRBD2. The CDR3 contains 14 residues. Germline loops: CDR1 MGHRA, CDR2 YSYEKL. With 4 bases clipped from V and 8 bases from J, the junction kept 8 bases outside the gene matches. The CDR3 sequence: CASSPAGKSHEQFF. CDR3 nucleotide sequence: TGCGCCAGCAGCCCAGCGGGAAAGTCACATGAGCAGTTCTTC.

The V and J genes are TRBV10-1 and TRBJ1-1; no reliable D call. The CDR3 totals 15 residues. Germline CDR1 is WNHNN and CDR2 is SYGVQD (reference sequence). V gave up 0 bases and J gave up 4 bases, with 12 bases separating them. DNA for the CDR3: TGCGCCAGCAGTGAGTCGGCAGCGCCCGGCACTGAAGCTTTCTTT. Amino acids: CASSESAAPGTEAFF.

This sequence joins TRBV19 and TRBJ2-1, with 14 positions matching TRBD2. This CDR3 comprises 21 residues. V shed 4 bases, J shed 0 bases, and the junction held 14 bases outside the gene matches. Per the germline V gene, CDR1 is LNHDA and CDR2 is SQIVND (reference sequence). In DNA form, the CDR3 reads TGTGCCAGTAGTACGCGGACTAGCGGGGGGATTGTACCTAGCTCCTACAATGAGCAGTTCTTC. Protein sequence: CASSTRTSGGIVPSSYNEQFF.

This clone was found a few times. The V and J genes are TRBV27 and TRBJ2-7; D may be TRBD1 (6 bases). Trimming removed 5 bases at V and 3 bases at J, with 8 bases between. Germline V gives CDR1 MNHEY, CDR2 SMNVEV (reference sequence). The CDR3 runs 12 residues. For the CDR3, the DNA is TGTGCCAGCAGTCAACAGGGCTACGAGCAGTACTTC. Translating gives CASSQQGYEQYF.

The chain couples TRBV7-3 to TRBJ2-2; 7 bases match TRBD1. Germline CDR1 reads SGHTA; CDR2 reads FQGTGA. With V trimmed by 6 bases and J by 3 bases, 7 bases remained unmatched. This CDR3 has 15 residues. CDR3 DNA sequence: TGTGCCAGCAGGAGGGACAGTGTCGACACCGGGGAGCTGTTTTTT. This codes for CASRRDSVDTGELFF.

The chain joins TRBV9 to TRBJ2-3; 11 positions match TRBD2. Trimming at V came to 0 bases and at J to 4 bases, leaving 4 bases not matched to a gene. The CDR3 runs to 16 residues. The germline gives CDR1 SGDLS, CDR2 YYNGEE. CDR3 in amino acids: CASSVVAGGRSDTQYF. Here the CDR3 DNA reads TGTGCCAGCAGCGTAGTAGCGGGAGGGCGATCAGATACGCAGTATTTT.

This clone was counted between two and nine times. The rearrangement links TRBV5-1 to TRBJ1-6, with D perhaps matching TRBD1 (6 bases). CDR3 length: 16 residues. The germline V gene encodes CDR1 SGHRS and CDR2 YFSETQ. Deletions cut 0 bases from V and 8 bases from J, with 15 bases between. The chain's CDR3 is CASSLGTYREYSPLHF. The CDR3, as DNA: TGCGCCAGCAGCTTGGGGACTTACAGGGAATATTCACCCCTCCACTTT.

CDR3 nucleotide sequence: TGTGCCAGTAAGGAAGCGGGAGCGCTCGAGCAGTACTTC. Translated: CASKEAGALEQYF. The rearrangement joins TRBV19 to TRBJ2-7; 8 nucleotides match TRBD2. There are 13 residues in the CDR3. The germline V gene has CDR1 LNHDA and CDR2 SQIVND (reference sequence). J was trimmed by 6 bases and V by 7 bases; bases with no gene match: 8.

CDR3 amino acids: CASSYSRGVSYEQYF. The CDR3 region has the DNA TGTGCCAGCAGTTACTCGCGAGGCGTCTCCTACGAGCAGTACTTC. The V call is TRBV6-5, the J call TRBJ2-7; D gene uncertain. Germline values: CDR1 MNHEY, CDR2 SVGAGI. Trimming cost V 0 bases and J 0 bases, with 9 bases left between them. This CDR3 has 15 residues.

The table lists this clone with a few counts. This chain uses TRBV9 with TRBJ1-2; TRBD1 aligns across 9 bases. This CDR3 contains 16 residues. The V gene's germline CDR1 is SGDLS and CDR2 YYNGEE. Trimming took 4 bases from V and 8 from J; bases not matched to a gene: 15. This chain's CDR3 is CASSTGTGGNYGGYTF. The CDR3, as DNA: TGTGCCAGCAGCACGGGTACAGGGGGCAACTATGGGGGCTACACCTTC.

J is TRBJ2-7 and V is TRBV7-8; 11 bases map to TRBD2. The CDR3 consists of 15 residues. Germline V gene sequence: CDR1 SGHVS, CDR2 FQNEAQ. Trimming at V came to 0 bases and at J to 3 bases, leaving 1 base not matched to a gene. The CDR3 loop reads CASSLAGTSGYEQYF. CDR3 sequence (DNA): TGTGCCAGCAGCTTAGCGGGGACTAGCGGCTACGAGCAGTACTTC.

DNA of the CDR3: TGTGCCAGCTCAAGATCTAGAGCAGATACGCAGTATTTT. This sequence encodes CASSRSRADTQYF. V is TRBV18 and J is TRBJ2-3; D not resolved. Germline loops: CDR1 KGHSH, CDR2 LQKENI. The CDR3 length is 13 residues. With 5 bases removed from V and 4 bases from J, the gap between germline ends came to 10 bases.

The chain recombines TRBV6-1 with TRBJ2-3, with 10 bases identical to TRBD2. With V trimmed by 8 bases and J by 1 base, 6 bases remained unmatched. Germline values: CDR1 MNHNS, CDR2 SASEGT. This CDR3 spans 15 amino acids. As DNA, the CDR3 is TGTGCCAGCCGAACCGGGACTAGCGGCACAGATACGCAGTATTTT. Translating it yields CASRTGTSGTDTQYF.

This sequence joins TRBV30 and TRBJ1-1; maybe TRBD1 (6 bases). The CDR3 contains 13 residues. Germline V gives CDR1 GTSNPN, CDR2 SVGIG (reference sequence). The V end lost 3 bases, the J end lost 0 bases, and 8 bases lay between the germline ends. This CDR3 reads CAWSGQMNTEAFF. CDR3 DNA sequence: TGTGCCTGGAGCGGACAGATGAACACTGAAGCTTTCTTT.

The chain combines TRBV7-3 with TRBJ2-7; the match to TRBD2 covers 7 bases. J gave up 0 bases and V 5 bases, and 7 bases lay outside the gene matches. This CDR3 region has 15 residues. CDR1 SGHTA and CDR2 FQGTGA come from the germline V gene. This CDR3 reads CASSRWERGSYEQYF. The CDR3 coding sequence is TGTGCCAGCAGCCGTTGGGAGCGGGGCTCCTACGAGCAGTACTTC. The full variable domain, with the rest looked up from reference TRBV7-3 and TRBJ2-7, is GAGVSQTPSNKVTEKGKYVELRCDPISGHTALYWYRQSLGQGPEFLIYFQGTGAADDSGLPNDRFFAVRPEGSVSTLKIQRTERGDSAVYLCASSRWERGSYEQYFGPGTRLTVT.

CDR3 in amino acids: CASSRSGGPNNEQFF. The CDR3 nucleotides are TGTGCCAGCAGCCGTAGCGGGGGACCCAACAATGAGCAGTTCTTC. The chain joins TRBV9 to TRBJ2-1; 9 nucleotides align to TRBD2. There are 15 residues in the CDR3. The V gene end was trimmed by 4 bases and the J gene end by 5 bases; junction bases not matched to a gene: 7. CDR1 SGDLS and CDR2 YYNGEE come from the germline V gene.

The table lists this clone with a few counts. This sequence joins TRBV7-9 and TRBJ2-7; no definite D call. Per germline, CDR1 SEHNR and CDR2 FQNEAQ (reference sequence). The CDR3 loop spans 15 amino acids. Trimming shortened V by 3 bases and J by 6 bases, and 18 bases separated the two germline ends. In nucleotides, the CDR3 is TGTGCCAGCAGCTTCGTCGAGACACCCGTCCCCGAGCAGTACTTC. Its protein product is CASSFVETPVPEQYF.

The DNA of the CDR3 is TGTGCCAGCAGCTCGGGGGGCAATCAGCCCCAGCATTTT. Translated: CASSSGGNQPQHF. The chain uses TRBV5-6 and TRBJ1-5, with D maybe TRBD1 (5 bases). CDR3 length: 13 amino acids. CDR1 SGHDT and CDR2 YYEEEE come from the germline V gene. V gave up 3 bases and J gave up 2 bases, with 6 bases separating them.

With respect to this clone: One junction end does not reproduce the germline sequence, and a read error may be involved. The sample holds other DNA sequences that translate to the same CDR3. The rearrangement joins TRBV2 to TRBJ1-4; D is unclear. The germline V gene has CDR1 SNHLY and CDR2 FYNNEI. This CDR3 region has 14 residues. The CDR3 protein is CASSVEATNEKLFF. In DNA form, the CDR3 reads TGCGCCAGCAGTGTAGAAGCAACTAATGAAAAACTGTTTTTT.

This rearrangement joins TRBV5-1 to TRBJ1-4; 7 bases map to TRBD1. CDR3 length: 14 amino acids. In germline, CDR1 is SGHRS, CDR2 YFSETQ. The V segment lost 0 bases and the J segment 14 bases; nucleotides outside the gene matches: 10. The chain's CDR3 is CASSLDTGVKILFF. The CDR3 nucleotides read TGCGCCAGCAGCTTGGACACAGGGGTGAAGATTCTGTTTTTT.